These T cell receptor beta chains were read from a single sample in a study of cytomegalovirus exposure and HLA in healthy donors. Measured with immunoSEQ multiplex PCR; TCRdb has only the in-frame clones, and not every one. In the table there are about 140,000 clones, 76% of which are singletons. Sequencing was performed on PBMCs. All receptors derive from a male donor in good health and CMV-seronegative. The CDR3 runs from the conserved cysteine through the conserved F or W. The D gene is left open where the match is weak. Clone size, where shown, is once, few, many, or a class for clones that have expanded.

cdr3_aa cdr3_nt j_call d_call v_call clone_size
CASSPLTGSEQFF TGTGCCAGCAGCCCTCTGACAGGGTCTGAGCAGTTCTTC TRBJ2-1 TRBD1 TRBV7-2 .
CASSLGGGGELFF TGTGCCAGCAGCTTAGGAGGAGGCGGGGAGCTGTTTTTT TRBJ2-2 . TRBV7-2 .
CASSSGQGSGNTIYF TGTGCCAGCAGCTCTGGACAGGGGTCTGGAAACACCATATATTTT TRBJ1-3 TRBD1 TRBV5-4 .
CASSLGLAGNYEQYF TGTGCCAGCAGCTTGGGGCTAGCGGGGAACTACGAGCAGTACTTC TRBJ2-7 TRBD2 TRBV5-4 .
CASSLEGQGYFYYGYTF TGTGCCAGCAGCTTGGAAGGACAGGGATATTTTTACTATGGCTACACCTTC TRBJ1-2 TRBD1 TRBV5-6 once
CAIGAAGSYEQYF TGTGCCATCGGGGCGGCAGGGTCCTACGAGCAGTACTTC TRBJ2-7 . TRBV10-3 .
CASSLNRGEPQHF TGCGCCAGCAGCTTGAACCGGGGAGAGCCCCAGCATTTT TRBJ1-5 . TRBV5-1 .
CASSLGGSGGKYF TGCGCCAGCAGCTTGGGAGGTAGCGGGGGCAAATACTTC TRBJ2-5 TRBD2 TRBV5-1 .
CASSILDFTDTQYF TGTGCCAGTAGTATTCTGGACTTCACAGATACGCAGTATTTT TRBJ2-3 . TRBV19 .
CASSPTTPVYGYTF TGCGCCAGCAGCCCCACGACACCTGTCTATGGCTACACCTTC TRBJ1-2 . TRBV5-1 .
CSVGGGNTEAFF TGCAGCGTTGGGGGGGGGAACACTGAAGCTTTCTTT TRBJ1-1 . TRBV29-1 .
CASSPPSGRFLWQYF TGTGCCAGCAGCCCACCTAGCGGGAGGTTCCTTTGGCAGTACTTC TRBJ2-7 TRBD2 TRBV28 .
CASSLWGGVGYEQYF TGTGCCAGCTCACTCTGGGGGGGGGTTGGGTACGAGCAGTACTTC TRBJ2-7 TRBD2 TRBV18 .
CASTPRDNYNSPLHF TGTGCCAGTACCCCCCGGGACAACTATAATTCACCCCTCCACTTT TRBJ1-6 . TRBV19 few
CASLPQAGTGAKNEQFF TGCGCCAGCTTACCTCAAGCCGGGACAGGGGCTAAGAATGAGCAGTTCTTC TRBJ2-1 TRBD1 TRBV5-1 few
CASRARGATGGYNEQFF TGTGCCAGCAGGGCACGAGGCGCGACAGGGGGGTACAATGAGCAGTTCTTC TRBJ2-1 TRBD1 TRBV2 .
CAWSPPGEQYF TGTGCCTGGAGTCCTCCCGGCGAGCAGTACTTC TRBJ2-7 . TRBV30 .
CASSLGTAGYNEQFF TGTGCCAGCAGCTTAGGAACTGCAGGTTACAATGAGCAGTTCTTC TRBJ2-1 . TRBV7-9 few
CASSPRPLAGLAGGLYMNEQFF TGTGCCAGCAGCCCCCGGCCCTTAGCTGGACTAGCGGGGGGGCTCTATATGAATGAGCAGTTCTTC TRBJ2-1 TRBD2 TRBV4-2 .
CASRLGIKGTGELFF TGTGCCAGCAGGCTCGGGATAAAGGGAACCGGGGAGCTGTTTTTT TRBJ2-2 . TRBV6-5 .
CAWSPGTSGTDTQYF TGTGCCTGGAGTCCCGGGACTAGCGGCACAGATACGCAGTATTTT TRBJ2-3 TRBD2 TRBV30 .
CASSQVLADKGTQYF TGCGCCAGCAGCCAAGTACTAGCGGATAAGGGGACGCAGTATTTT TRBJ2-3 TRBD2 TRBV4-1 once
CASTRGHEQFF TGTGCCAGTACAAGGGGCCATGAGCAGTTCTTC TRBJ2-1 . TRBV2 .
CASSEVQGRAYEQYF TGCGCCAGCAGTGAAGTGCAGGGGCGAGCCTACGAGCAGTACTTC TRBJ2-7 . TRBV10-1 .
CASSEPGQPRNQPQHF TGTGCCAGCAGTGAGCCGGGACAGCCACGCAATCAGCCCCAGCATTTT TRBJ1-5 TRBD1 TRBV6-1 few
CASSPTRDTYEQYF TGTGCCAGCAGCCCGACCCGGGACACCTACGAGCAGTACTTC TRBJ2-7 . TRBV7-2 .
CASSYSSGRGNSPLHF TGTGCCAGCAGTTACTCGTCTGGCAGGGGGAATTCACCCCTCCACTTT TRBJ1-6 TRBD1 TRBV6-5 .
CASTGTGMNTEAFF TGTGCCAGCACCGGGACAGGGATGAACACTGAAGCTTTCTTT TRBJ1-1 TRBD1 TRBV25-1 .
CASRMIGETQYF TGCGCCAGCAGGATGATCGGGGAGACCCAGTACTTC TRBJ2-5 . TRBV5-1 once
CASSAGPSSEQYF TGTGCCAGCAGCGCGGGCCCCTCAAGCGAGCAGTACTTC TRBJ2-7 . TRBV7-3 .
CASSRQGAGETQYF TGCGCCAGCAGCAGACAGGGGGCGGGGGAGACCCAGTACTTC TRBJ2-5 TRBD1 TRBV5-1 .
CASSLKDRTTDTQYF TGTGCCAGCAGCTTGAAGGACAGGACCACAGATACGCAGTATTTT TRBJ2-3 TRBD1 TRBV5-6 once
CASSRTGCGFAGELFF TGCGCCAGCAGTCGGACAGGGTGCGGTTTTGCCGGGGAGCTGTTTTTT TRBJ2-2 TRBD1 TRBV10-1 .
CASSLGSSYEQYF TGTGCCAGCAGTTTGGGGAGCTCCTACGAGCAGTACTTC TRBJ2-7 . TRBV28 .
CAWSVRAGSRGELFF TGTGCCTGGAGTGTTCGAGCGGGATCGAGGGGGGAGCTGTTTTTT TRBJ2-2 TRBD2 TRBV30 .
CASSPTYTPGDTQYF TGTGCCAGCAGTCCCACCTATACCCCGGGAGATACGCAGTATTTT TRBJ2-3 . TRBV6-5 .
CASSLDGLEGEQFF TGCGCCAGCAGCTTGGATGGACTAGAGGGTGAGCAGTTCTTC TRBJ2-1 TRBD2 TRBV5-1 .
CASRRQGGAFF TGTGCCAGCAGGCGACAGGGGGGAGCTTTCTTT TRBJ1-1 TRBD1 TRBV6-6 few
CASGGDRFDEQFF TGTGCCAGCGGGGGGGACAGGTTTGATGAGCAGTTCTTC TRBJ2-1 . TRBV5-5 .
CASADGGRKADTQYF TGCGCCAGCGCGGACGGGGGGCGCAAAGCAGATACGCAGTATTTT TRBJ2-3 . TRBV5-1 .
CASSGLTGSDEQFF TGTGCCAGCAGTGGCCTGACAGGGTCGGATGAGCAGTTCTTC TRBJ2-1 TRBD1 TRBV6-1 medium-sized
CASSPRGSGVYGYTF TGTGCCAGCAGTCCCAGGGGCAGTGGTGTCTATGGCTACACCTTC TRBJ1-2 . TRBV6-5 .
CASSTPRGTGANVLTF TGCGCCAGCAGCACCCCTCGGGGAACCGGGGCCAACGTCCTGACTTTC TRBJ2-6 . TRBV4-1 .
CASNRTGKEETQYF TGTGCCAGCAATAGGACAGGGAAAGAAGAGACCCAGTACTTC TRBJ2-5 TRBD1 TRBV27 few
CASSLLSGEIQETQYF TGTGCCAGCAGCTTGCTGAGCGGGGAAATACAAGAGACCCAGTACTTC TRBJ2-5 TRBD2 TRBV5-6 .
CASSEGRDSSYEQYF TGTGCCAGCAGTGAAGGGAGGGACAGCTCCTACGAGCAGTACTTC TRBJ2-7 . TRBV6-1 .
CASSGLDRTSGNTIYF TGTGCCAGCAGTGGACTGGACAGGACCTCTGGAAACACCATATATTTT TRBJ1-3 TRBD1 TRBV2 .
CASSVGRGRETQYF TGTGCCAGCAGCGTAGGCAGGGGTCGGGAGACCCAGTACTTC TRBJ2-5 . TRBV9 .
CASSLARDRVEQYF TGTGCCAGCAGCTTGGCCCGGGACAGGGTCGAGCAGTACTTC TRBJ2-7 TRBD1 TRBV5-6 .
CASKPDRIMNTEAFF TGTGCCAGTAAACCGGACAGGATCATGAACACTGAAGCTTTCTTT TRBJ1-1 TRBD1 TRBV19 .
CASSSLHGRETQYF TGTGCCAGCAGCTCACTACACGGGAGGGAGACCCAGTACTTC TRBJ2-5 TRBD2 TRBV7-9 .
CASREGPAGSTDTQYF TGCGCCAGCAGAGAGGGGCCAGCGGGGAGTACAGATACGCAGTATTTT TRBJ2-3 TRBD2 TRBV5-1 .
CASSLDWNTPGTEAFF TGCGCCAGCAGCCTGGACTGGAACACTCCGGGCACTGAAGCTTTCTTT TRBJ1-1 . TRBV5-1 .
CASSPTSGVNTGELFF TGCGCCAGCAGCCCCACTAGCGGGGTGAACACCGGGGAGCTGTTTTTT TRBJ2-2 TRBD2 TRBV5-1 once
CSTKRGTRAHEQFF TGCAGCACGAAGAGGGGGACTAGAGCCCATGAGCAGTTCTTC TRBJ2-1 TRBD2 TRBV29-1 few
CASSPDRDSGGEQYF TGTGCCAGCTCACCAGACCGGGACAGTGGAGGCGAGCAGTACTTC TRBJ2-7 TRBD1 TRBV18 .
CASRFLAGGPDTQYF TGTGCCAGCAGATTTCTGGCGGGGGGGCCAGATACGCAGTATTTT TRBJ2-3 TRBD2 TRBV28 few
CASSFSGRDKETQYF TGCGCCAGCAGCTTTAGCGGGAGGGATAAGGAGACCCAGTACTTC TRBJ2-5 TRBD2 TRBV5-1 .
CASSLTTGTQYF TGTGCCAGCAGCCTTACCACCGGGACGCAGTATTTT TRBJ2-3 . TRBV7-2 .
CASSLRRPGGTGELFF TGTGCCAGCAGCTTACGGAGGCCAGGAGGGACCGGGGAGCTGTTTTTT TRBJ2-2 . TRBV7-2 .